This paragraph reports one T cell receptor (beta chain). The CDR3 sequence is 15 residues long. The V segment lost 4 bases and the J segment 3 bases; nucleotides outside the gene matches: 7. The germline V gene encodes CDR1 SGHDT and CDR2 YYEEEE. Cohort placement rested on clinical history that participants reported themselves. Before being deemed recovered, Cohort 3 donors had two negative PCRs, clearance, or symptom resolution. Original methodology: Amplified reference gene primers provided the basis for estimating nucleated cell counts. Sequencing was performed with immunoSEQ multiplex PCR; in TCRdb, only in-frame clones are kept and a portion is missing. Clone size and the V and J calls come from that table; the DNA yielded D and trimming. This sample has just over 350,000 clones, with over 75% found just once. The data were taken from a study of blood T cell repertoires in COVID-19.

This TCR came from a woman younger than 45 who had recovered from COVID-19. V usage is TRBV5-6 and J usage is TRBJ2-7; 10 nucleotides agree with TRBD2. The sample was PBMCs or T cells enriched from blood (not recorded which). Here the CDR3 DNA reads TGTGCCAGCAGCCTAAAGCGGGGGGGCATCTACGAGCAGTACTTC. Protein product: CASSLKRGGIYEQYF.